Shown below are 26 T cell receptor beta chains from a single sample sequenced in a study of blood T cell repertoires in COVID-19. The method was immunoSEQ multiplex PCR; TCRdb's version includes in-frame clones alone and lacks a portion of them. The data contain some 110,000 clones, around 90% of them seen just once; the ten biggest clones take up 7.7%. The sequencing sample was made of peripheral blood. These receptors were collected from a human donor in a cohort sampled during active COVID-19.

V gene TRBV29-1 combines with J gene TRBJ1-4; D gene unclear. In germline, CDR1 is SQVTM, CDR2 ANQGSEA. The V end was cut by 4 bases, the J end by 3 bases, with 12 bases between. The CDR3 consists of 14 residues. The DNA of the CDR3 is TGCAGCGTTGCTCAACAGAGCTCTAATGAAAAACTGTTTTTT. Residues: CSVAQQSSNEKLFF. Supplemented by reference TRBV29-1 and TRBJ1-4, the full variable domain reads SAVISQKPSRDICQRGTSLTIQCQVDSQVTMMFWYRQQPGQSLTLIATANQGSEATYESGFVIDKFPISRPNLTFSTLTVSNMSPEDSSIYLCSVAQQSSNEKLFFGSGTQLSVL.

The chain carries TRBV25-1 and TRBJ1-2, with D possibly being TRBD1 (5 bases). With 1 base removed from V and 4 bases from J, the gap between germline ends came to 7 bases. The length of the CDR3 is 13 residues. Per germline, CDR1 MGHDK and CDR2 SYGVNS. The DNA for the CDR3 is TGTGCCAGCAGTGAATGGAGGGGCTATGGCTACACCTTC. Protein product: CASSEWRGYGYTF.

The CDR3 DNA reads as TGTGCCAGCAGCCGGCAACCAGGGTTTACTAATGAAAAACTGTTTTTT. It specifies CASSRQPGFTNEKLFF. The rearrangement links TRBV3-1 (or the pseudogene TRBV3-2) to TRBJ1-4; TRBD1 might be the D (5 bases). CDR1 LGHDT and CDR2 YNNKEL come from the germline V gene (reference sequence). This CDR3 is built from 16 residues. Between the trimmed V and J ends, which lost 4 bases and 2 bases, there was a span of 14 bases.

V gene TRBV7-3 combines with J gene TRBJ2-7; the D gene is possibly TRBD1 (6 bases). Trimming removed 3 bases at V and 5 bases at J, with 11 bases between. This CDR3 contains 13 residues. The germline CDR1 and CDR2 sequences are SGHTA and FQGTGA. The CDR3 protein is CASSFVGANEQYF. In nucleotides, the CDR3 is TGTGCCAGCAGCTTTGTGGGGGCCAACGAGCAGTACTTC. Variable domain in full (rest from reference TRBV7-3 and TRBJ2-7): GAGVSQTPSNKVTEKGKYVELRCDPISGHTALYWYRQSLGQGPEFLIYFQGTGAADDSGLPNDRFFAVRPEGSVSTLKIQRTERGDSAVYLCASSFVGANEQYFGPGTRLTVT.

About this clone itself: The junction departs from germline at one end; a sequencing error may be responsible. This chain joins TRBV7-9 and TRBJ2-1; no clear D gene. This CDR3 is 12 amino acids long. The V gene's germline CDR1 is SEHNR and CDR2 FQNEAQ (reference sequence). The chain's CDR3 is CASSDSNNEQFF. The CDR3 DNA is TGTGCCAGCAGCGACTCCAACAATGAGCAGTTCTTC.

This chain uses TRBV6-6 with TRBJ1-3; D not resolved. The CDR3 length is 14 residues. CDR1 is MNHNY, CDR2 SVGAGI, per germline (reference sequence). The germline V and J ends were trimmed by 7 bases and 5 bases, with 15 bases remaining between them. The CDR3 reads CASTYGAGRNTIYF. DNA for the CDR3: TGTGCCAGCACCTACGGCGCAGGCCGAAACACCATATATTTT.

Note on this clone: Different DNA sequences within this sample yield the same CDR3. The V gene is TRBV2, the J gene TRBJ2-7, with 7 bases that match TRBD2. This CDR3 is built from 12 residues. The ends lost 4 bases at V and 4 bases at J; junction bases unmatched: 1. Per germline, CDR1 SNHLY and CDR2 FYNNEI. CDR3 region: CASSAGGYEQYF. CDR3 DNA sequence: TGTGCCAGCAGTGCCGGGGGGTACGAGCAGTACTTC.

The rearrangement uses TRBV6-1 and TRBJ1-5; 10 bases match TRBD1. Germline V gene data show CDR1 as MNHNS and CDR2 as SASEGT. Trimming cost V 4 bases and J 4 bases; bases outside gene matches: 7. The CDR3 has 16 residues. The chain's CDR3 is CASSAQTGGGNQPQHF. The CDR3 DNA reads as TGTGCCAGCAGTGCTCAGACAGGGGGCGGGAATCAGCCCCAGCATTTT.

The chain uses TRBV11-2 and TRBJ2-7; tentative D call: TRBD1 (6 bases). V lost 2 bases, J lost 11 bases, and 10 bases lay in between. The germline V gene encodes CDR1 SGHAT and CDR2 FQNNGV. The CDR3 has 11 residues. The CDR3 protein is CASSLQGLEYF. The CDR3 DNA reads TGTGCCAGCAGCTTACAGGGGTTAGAGTACTTC.

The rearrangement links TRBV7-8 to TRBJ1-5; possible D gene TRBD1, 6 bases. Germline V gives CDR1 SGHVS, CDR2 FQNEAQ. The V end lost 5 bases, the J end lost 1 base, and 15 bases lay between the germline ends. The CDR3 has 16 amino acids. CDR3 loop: CASSLNPQGSNQPQHF. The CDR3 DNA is TGTGCCAGCAGCCTTAATCCCCAGGGGAGCAATCAGCCCCAGCATTTT. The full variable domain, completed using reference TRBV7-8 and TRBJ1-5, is GAGVSQSPRYKVAKRGQDVALRCDPISGHVSLFWYQQALGQGPEFLTYFQNEAQLDKSGLPSDRFFAERPEGSVSTLKIQRTQQEDSAVYLCASSLNPQGSNQPQHFGDGTRLSIL.

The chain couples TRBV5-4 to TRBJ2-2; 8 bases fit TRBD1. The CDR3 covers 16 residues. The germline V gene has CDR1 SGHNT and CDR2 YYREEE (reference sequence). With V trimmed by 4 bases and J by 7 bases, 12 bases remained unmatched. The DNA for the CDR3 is TGTGCCAGCAGCGGCCAGGGGGCCAGATCAGACGGGGAGCTGTTTTTT. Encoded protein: CASSGQGARSDGELFF.

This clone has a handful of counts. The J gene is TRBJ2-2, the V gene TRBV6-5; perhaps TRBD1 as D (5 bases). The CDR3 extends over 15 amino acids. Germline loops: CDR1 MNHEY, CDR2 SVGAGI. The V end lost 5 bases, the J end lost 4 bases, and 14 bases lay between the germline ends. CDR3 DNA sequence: TGTGCCAGCAGTCGACCAGGGATCGGCACCGGGGAGCTGTTTTTT. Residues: CASSRPGIGTGELFF.

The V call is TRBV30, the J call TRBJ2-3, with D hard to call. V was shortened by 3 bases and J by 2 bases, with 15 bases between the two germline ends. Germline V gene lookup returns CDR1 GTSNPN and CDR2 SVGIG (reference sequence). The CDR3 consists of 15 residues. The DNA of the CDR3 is TGTGCCTGGAGGGAGTTGGCAGTTCCCACAGATACGCAGTATTTT. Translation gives CAWRELAVPTDTQYF.

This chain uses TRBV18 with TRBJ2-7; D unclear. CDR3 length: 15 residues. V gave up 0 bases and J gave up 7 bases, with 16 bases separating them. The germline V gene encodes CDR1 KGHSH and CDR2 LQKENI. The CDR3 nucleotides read TGTGCCAGCTCACCACCGACCTTAGCCGCCCTGGAGCAGTACTTC. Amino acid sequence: CASSPPTLAALEQYF.

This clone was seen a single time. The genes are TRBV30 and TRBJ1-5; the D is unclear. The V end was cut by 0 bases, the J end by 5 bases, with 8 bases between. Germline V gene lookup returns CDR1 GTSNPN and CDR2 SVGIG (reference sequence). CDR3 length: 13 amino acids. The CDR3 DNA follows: TGTGCCTGGAGTGTACGGTTACATCAGCCCCAGCATTTT. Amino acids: CAWSVRLHQPQHF.

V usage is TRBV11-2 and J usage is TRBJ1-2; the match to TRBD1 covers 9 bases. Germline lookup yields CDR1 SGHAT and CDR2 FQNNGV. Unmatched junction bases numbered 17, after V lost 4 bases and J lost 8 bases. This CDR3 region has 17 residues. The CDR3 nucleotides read TGTGCCAGCAGCTCCTCAAGAAGTGAACAGGGGGCTAGCGGCTACACCTTC. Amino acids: CASSSSRSEQGASGYTF. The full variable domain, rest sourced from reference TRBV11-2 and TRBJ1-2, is EAGVAQSPRYKIIEKRQSVAFWCNPISGHATLYWYQQILGQGPKLLIQFQNNGVVDDSQLPKDRFSAERLKGVDSTLKIQPAKLEDSAVYLCASSSSRSEQGASGYTFGSGTRLTVV.

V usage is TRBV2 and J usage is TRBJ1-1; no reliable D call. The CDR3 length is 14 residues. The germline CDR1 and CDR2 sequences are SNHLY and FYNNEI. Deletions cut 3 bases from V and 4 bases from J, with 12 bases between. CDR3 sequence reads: CASSEVYGGTEAFF. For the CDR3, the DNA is TGTGCCAGCAGTGAGGTGTACGGCGGCACTGAAGCTTTCTTT. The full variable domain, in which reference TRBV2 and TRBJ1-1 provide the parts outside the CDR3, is EPEVTQTPSHQVTQMGQEVILRCVPISNHLYFYWYRQILGQKVEFLVSFYNNEISEKSEIFDDQFSVERPDGSNFTLKIRSTKLEDSAMYFCASSEVYGGTEAFFGQGTRLTVV.

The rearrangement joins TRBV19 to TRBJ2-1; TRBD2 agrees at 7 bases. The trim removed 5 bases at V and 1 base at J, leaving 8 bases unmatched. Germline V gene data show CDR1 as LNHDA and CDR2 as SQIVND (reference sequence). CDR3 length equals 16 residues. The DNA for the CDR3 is TGTGCCAGTAGTTCTCCGGGGGGTCCGTCCTACAATGAGCAGTTCTTC. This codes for CASSSPGGPSYNEQFF.

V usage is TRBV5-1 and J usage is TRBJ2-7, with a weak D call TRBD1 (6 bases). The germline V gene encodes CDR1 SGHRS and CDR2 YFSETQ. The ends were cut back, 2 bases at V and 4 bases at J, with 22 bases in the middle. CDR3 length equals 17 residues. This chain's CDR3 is CASSLGGASSTQYEQYF. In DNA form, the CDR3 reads TGCGCCAGCAGCTTAGGGGGAGCCTCGTCAACCCAATACGAGCAGTACTTC.

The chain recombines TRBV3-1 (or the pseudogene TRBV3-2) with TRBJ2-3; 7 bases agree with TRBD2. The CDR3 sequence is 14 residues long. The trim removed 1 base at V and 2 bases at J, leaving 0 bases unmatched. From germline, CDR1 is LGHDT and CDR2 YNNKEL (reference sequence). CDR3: CASSQGLATDTQYF. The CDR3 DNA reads TGTGCCAGCAGCCAAGGACTAGCCACAGATACGCAGTATTTT.

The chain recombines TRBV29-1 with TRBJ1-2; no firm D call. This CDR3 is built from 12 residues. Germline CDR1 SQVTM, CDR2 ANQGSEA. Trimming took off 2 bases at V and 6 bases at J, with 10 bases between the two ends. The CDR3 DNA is TGCAGCGTTGAACGAGGGCCCCATGGCTACACCTTC. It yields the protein CSVERGPHGYTF.

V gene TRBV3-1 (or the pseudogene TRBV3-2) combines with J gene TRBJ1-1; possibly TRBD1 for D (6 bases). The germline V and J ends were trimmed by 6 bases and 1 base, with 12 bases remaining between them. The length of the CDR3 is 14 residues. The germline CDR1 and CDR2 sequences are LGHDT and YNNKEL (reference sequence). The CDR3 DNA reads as TGTGCCAGCAGACACGACAGGAAGAACACTGAAGCTTTCTTT. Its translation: CASRHDRKNTEAFF.

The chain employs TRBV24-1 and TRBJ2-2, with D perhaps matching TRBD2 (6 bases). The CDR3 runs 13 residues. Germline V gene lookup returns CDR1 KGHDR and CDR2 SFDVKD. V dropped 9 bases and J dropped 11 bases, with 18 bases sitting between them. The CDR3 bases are TGTGCCACCGGAACGGGAGCGTCTAGAGAGCTGTTTTTT. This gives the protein CATGTGASRELFF.

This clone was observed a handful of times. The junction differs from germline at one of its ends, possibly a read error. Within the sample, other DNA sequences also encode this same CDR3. The CDR3 coding sequence is TGTGCCAGCAGCGAAGACAGGGTGAACACTGAAGCTTTCTTT. This translates into CASSEDRVNTEAFF. The chain is built from TRBV6-1 and TRBJ1-1, with TRBD1 identical over 7 bases. CDR1 is MNHNS, CDR2 SASEGT, per germline. This CDR3 region has 14 residues.

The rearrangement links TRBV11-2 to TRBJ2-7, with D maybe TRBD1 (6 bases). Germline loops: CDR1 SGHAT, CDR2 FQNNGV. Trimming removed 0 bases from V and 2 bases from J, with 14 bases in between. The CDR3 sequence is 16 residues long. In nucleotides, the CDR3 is TGTGCCAGCAGCTTAGATTGGTTTAAGGGGGCCTACGAGCAGTACTTC. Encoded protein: CASSLDWFKGAYEQYF.

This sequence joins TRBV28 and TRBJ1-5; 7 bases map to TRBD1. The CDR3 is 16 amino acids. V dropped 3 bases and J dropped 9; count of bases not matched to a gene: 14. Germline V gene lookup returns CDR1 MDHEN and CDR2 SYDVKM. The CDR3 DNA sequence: TGTGCCAGCAGTTTTGACAGGGTAAACTCCTGGCGGCCCCAGCATTTT. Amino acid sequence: CASSFDRVNSWRPQHF. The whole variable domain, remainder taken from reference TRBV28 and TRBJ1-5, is DVKVTQSSRYLVKRTGEKVFLECVQDMDHENMFWYRQDPGLGLRLIYFSYDVKMKEKGDIPEGYSVSREKKERFSLILESASTNQTSMYLCASSFDRVNSWRPQHFGDGTRLSIL.